This T cell receptor beta chain was captured by sequencing in a study of T cell responses to AZD1222 COVID-19 vaccine. Study-level results: The study identified only a handful of AZD1222 recipients as seropositive at baseline.

The CDR3 covers 16 residues. With 5 bases removed from V and 5 bases from J, the gap between germline ends came to 21 bases. Germline V gene sequence: CDR1 SEHNR, CDR2 FQNEAQ (reference sequence). Worth noting for this clone: No antigen is known for it.

Method: immunoSEQ multiplex PCR; TCRdb's copy keeps in-frame clones and lacks some. The table lists 150,000 to 180,000 clones, 87% of them singletons, with roughly 10% in the top ten. This sequence originates from an adult who received the AZD1222 COVID-19 vaccine. The chain employs TRBV7-9 and TRBJ1-1; perhaps TRBD1 as D (5 bases). The specimen was peripheral blood, collected 28 days after the second AZD1222 dose. The CDR3 nucleotides read TGTGCCAGCAGCCGCGACACGGGGGGTGGGGATACTGAAGCTTTCTTT. Translated: CASSRDTGGGDTEAFF.